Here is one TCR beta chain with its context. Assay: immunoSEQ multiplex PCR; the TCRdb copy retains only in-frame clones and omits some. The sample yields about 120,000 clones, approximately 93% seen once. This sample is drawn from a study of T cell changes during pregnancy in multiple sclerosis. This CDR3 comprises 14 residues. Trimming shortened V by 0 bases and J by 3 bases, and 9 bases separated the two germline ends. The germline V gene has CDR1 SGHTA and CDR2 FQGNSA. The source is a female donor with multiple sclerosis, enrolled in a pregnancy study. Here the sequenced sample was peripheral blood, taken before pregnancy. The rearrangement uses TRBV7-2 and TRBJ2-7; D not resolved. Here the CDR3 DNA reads TGTGCCAGCAGCTTAGCTCCAGAAATCTACGAGCAGTACTTC. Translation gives CASSLAPEIYEQYF.